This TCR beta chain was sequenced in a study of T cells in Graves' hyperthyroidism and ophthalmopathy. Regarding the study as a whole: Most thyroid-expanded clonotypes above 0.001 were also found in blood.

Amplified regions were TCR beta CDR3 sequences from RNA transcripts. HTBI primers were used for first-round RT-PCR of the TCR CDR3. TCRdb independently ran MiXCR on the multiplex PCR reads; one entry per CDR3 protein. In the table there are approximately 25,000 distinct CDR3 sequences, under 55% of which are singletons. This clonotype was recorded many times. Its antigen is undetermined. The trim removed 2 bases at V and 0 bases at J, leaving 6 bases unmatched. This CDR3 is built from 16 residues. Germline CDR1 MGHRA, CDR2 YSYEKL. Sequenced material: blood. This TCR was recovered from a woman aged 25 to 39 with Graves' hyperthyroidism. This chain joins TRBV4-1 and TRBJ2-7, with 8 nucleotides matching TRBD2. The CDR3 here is CASSQPLAGPSYEQYF. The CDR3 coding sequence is TGCGCCAGCAGCCAACCTCTAGCGGGCCCCTCCTACGAGCAGTACTTC.